Presented here are 8 T cell receptor beta chains from one specimen sequenced in a study of blood T cell repertoires in COVID-19 (dated by TCRdb to 2019 to 2021). The method was the immunoSEQ multiplex PCR assay. This is the immuneACCESS table as TCRdb keeps it, with only in-frame sequences that have V and J called. A part of the clones is gone; compared with another copy, unresolved V genes explain less than half, and the rest is unexplained. The sample contains more than 9,000 clones, approximately 87% of them found a single time. The ten largest clones capture about an eighth of the sample. The material sequenced was peripheral blood. The receptor source for this set is a human donor in a cohort sampled during active COVID-19.

V gene TRBV4-1 combines with J gene TRBJ2-5; the D gene is possibly TRBD1 (6 bases). The CDR3 runs to 15 residues. Between the trimmed V and J ends, which lost 0 bases and 3 bases, there was a span of 11 bases. Germline V gene lookup returns CDR1 MGHRA and CDR2 YSYEKL. The CDR3: CASSQDGPGEETQYF. The CDR3 DNA reads as TGCGCCAGCAGCCAAGATGGTCCAGGGGAAGAGACCCAGTACTTC.

J is TRBJ2-7 and V is TRBV5-5, with 9 bases aligning to TRBD1. Germline values: CDR1 SGHKS, CDR2 YYEKEE (reference sequence). V lost 4 bases and J lost 1; bases outside the gene matches: 3. The length of the CDR3 is 14 residues. The CDR3 sequence: CASSPGQGSYEQYF. The CDR3 nucleotides read TGTGCCAGCAGCCCCGGACAGGGGTCCTACGAGCAGTACTTC. Looking up the rest from reference TRBV5-5 and TRBJ2-7 gives the full variable domain: DAGVTQSPTHLIKTRGQQVTLRCSPISGHKSVSWYQQVLGQGPQFIFQYYEKEERGRGNFPDRFSARQFPNYSSELNVNALLLGDSALYLCASSPGQGSYEQYFGPGTRLTVT.

The V and J genes are TRBV11-2 and TRBJ2-7; no clear D. Germline CDR1 SGHAT, CDR2 FQNNGV. Trimming cost V 5 bases and J 4 bases, with 21 bases left between them. CDR3 length equals 16 residues. CDR3 nucleotides: TGTGCCAGCAGCGAAGTTGCCGGAGTAGGAACGTACGAGCAGTACTTC. It is translated as CASSEVAGVGTYEQYF. Supplemented by reference TRBV11-2 and TRBJ2-7, the full variable domain reads EAGVAQSPRYKIIEKRQSVAFWCNPISGHATLYWYQQILGQGPKLLIQFQNNGVVDDSQLPKDRFSAERLKGVDSTLKIQPAKLEDSAVYLCASSEVAGVGTYEQYFGPGTRLTVT.

This clone was picked up one time. The CDR3 spells CASSQEMRGTQYF. CDR3 nucleotides: TGTGCCAGCAGCCAAGAGATGCGGGGGACCCAGTACTTC. The V and J genes are TRBV14 and TRBJ2-5, with a weak D call TRBD2 (6 bases). CDR1 and CDR2 (germline): SGHDN, FVKESK. CDR3 size: 13 residues. The ends were cut back, 0 bases at V and 7 bases at J, with 9 bases in the middle.

V usage is TRBV2 and J usage is TRBJ2-1; TRBD1 matches 9 bases. The CDR3 has 16 residues. Germline CDR1 SNHLY, CDR2 FYNNEI. Germline trimming cut 5 bases from V and 12 bases from J; bases unmatched to any gene: 17. The DNA for the CDR3 is TGTGCCAGCAGTCCCATGGGGACAGGGCGTGGGGCCTCGCAGTTCTTC. Translation gives CASSPMGTGRGASQFF.

The J gene is TRBJ1-1, the V gene TRBV12-5; possible D gene TRBD1, 5 bases. The CDR3 spans 15 residues. The ends were cut back, 7 bases at V and 4 bases at J, with 19 bases in the middle. CDR1 and CDR2 (germline): LGHNT, FRNRAP. CDR3 loop: CASASRGASGTEAFF. CDR3 bases: TGTGCTAGTGCTTCAAGGGGCGCCTCGGGCACTGAAGCTTTCTTT.

The V gene is TRBV5-1, the J gene TRBJ1-6, with TRBD1 matching over 8 bases. The CDR3 covers 14 residues. Trimming took 1 base from V and 8 from J; bases not matched to a gene: 2. Germline CDR1 and CDR2: SGHRS and YFSETQ. Written as DNA, the CDR3 is TGCGCCAGCAGCTTGTTACAGGGGGATTCACCCCTCCACTTT. Encoded protein: CASSLLQGDSPLHF.

The chain has TRBV9 and TRBJ2-3, with 12 bases identical to TRBD2. Looked up from germline, CDR1 is SGDLS and CDR2 is YYNGEE. V dropped 0 bases and J dropped 1; count of bases not matched to a gene: 3. This CDR3 has 17 residues. In DNA, the CDR3 is TGTGCCAGCAGCGTAGGGCGACTAGCGGGAGGCACAGATACGCAGTATTTT. Translated: CASSVGRLAGGTDTQYF.